Included here is one T cell receptor (beta chain) sequence, with context. Its recognized antigen is unknown. Reads for this sample came from a NextSeq 550. The Human TCR Profiling Kit (MiLaboratory) was used to prepare UMI-labeled 5' RACE TRB cDNA libraries. cDNA synthesis used the entire amount of extracted RNA, and PCR amplification then used the entire amount of cDNA produced. Libraries were prepared in parallel with an identical number of PCR cycles. Under the source paper's analysis protocol: With a requirement of at least two reads per UMI, MIGEC and MiXCR extracted about 56,000 +/- 9,600 unique UMI-labeled TRB cDNA molecules per library. Each library averaged 40,000 +/- 10,000 functional in-frame TRB CDR3 nucleotide clonotypes without stop codons. After downsampling to 5000 UMI-labeled TRB molecules per sample, diversity metrics such as normalized Shannon-Wiener and Chao1 were calculated in VDJtools. For the central five CDR3 residues, VDJtools calculated physicochemical properties weighted by clonotype size, namely interaction energy, strength, volume and Kidera factor 4. The reads, reprocessed by TCRdb, yield one row per CDR3 protein sequence and no DNA. TCRdb's processing, not the study's, gives the V and J calls here. The table kept for this sample lists about 9,600 distinct CDR3 sequences. Over 0.8% of the sample is taken by the ten largest.

The CDR3 contains 17 residues, cysteine and phenylalanine counted. This entry has no DNA. CDR1 SNHLY and CDR2 FYNNEI were looked up in the germline V gene. For every CD8+ T cell subset, under 350,000 cells were flow-sorted straight into RLT lysis buffer, and each subset was sorted in triplicate. To keep memory contaminants out, a stringent definition of naive CD8+ T cells was applied: CD45RO-CCR7+CD27+CD95-. Using standard density gradient centrifugation, peripheral blood mononuclear cells were isolated from buffy coats. Naive CXCR3-negative and CXCR3-positive CD8+ T cells were flow-sorted using a FACSAria III. An RNeasy Mini Kit was used to extract total RNA from the sorted cells. The sample originates from a study of CXCR3-negative and CXCR3-positive naive CD8 T cells (dated by TCRdb to the late 2010s). Study-wide context: In total, about 135 million TRB reads were obtained, or roughly 1.5 +/- 0.3 million reads per library. Diversity and physicochemical repertoire analyses were performed on about 12 donors pooled from two independent experiments. TRBV-TRBJ cluster analysis included naive subsets from several donors and memory cells from 3 donors.

Study-wide findings and limitations: TRB CDR3s from CXCR3-positive naive cells showed higher hydrophobicity (lower Kidera factor 4), lower energy, and higher strength and volume indices than CXCR3-negative naive cells. TRBV-TRBJ usage was similar between naive CXCR3-negative and CXCR3-positive cells from the same donor, while memory cells showed distinct patterns. Comparably high repertoire diversity was found in both naive subsets, whereas much lower repertoire diversity was found in memory CD8+ T cells. CXCR3 expression partially decreased after cryopreservation, so most assays used freshly isolated PBMCs. Surface CD5, linked to self-reactivity in mice, was comparable between naive subsets; TCR interaction strength was therefore also inferred from TRB CDR3 physicochemical properties.

The rearranged segments are TRBV2 and TRBJ2-1; the D call of TRBD2 rests on TCRdb alone, since no DNA is present to check it. Sample: naive CXCR3- CD8+ T cells from blood. The cell subset or site label of this sample denotes: CD45RO-CCR7+CD27+CD95- naive CD8+ T cells lacking CXCR3 (TNR3-). The receptor comes from a human donor in good health. Some clones in this sample may be carry-over from other donors' samples. The CDR3 here reads CASADGGLAGIYNEQFF.